The next 21 T cell receptor beta chains were all read from a single sample in a study of blood T cell repertoires in COVID-19. Here immunoSEQ multiplex PCR was the method, and the copy in TCRdb shows in-frame clones only, minus some. The data contain 300,000 or so clones, about 90% of them singletons. The sequenced material came from peripheral blood. The receptor set was obtained from a woman in her thirties or forties with acute or convalescent COVID-19.

This chain uses TRBV19 with TRBJ1-2; D remains ambiguous. Germline V lookup: CDR1 LNHDA, CDR2 SQIVND (reference sequence). CDR3 length: 13 amino acids. Between the trimmed V and J ends, which lost 5 bases and 8 bases, there was a span of 15 bases. The CDR3 protein is CASSPGSLRGYTF. CDR3 bases: TGTGCCAGTAGTCCGGGGTCCCTCCGGGGCTACACCTTC.

J is TRBJ2-3 and V is TRBV11-2; D might be TRBD2 (5 bases). Germline V gene lookup returns CDR1 SGHAT and CDR2 FQNNGV. Trimming cost V 1 base and J 5 bases, with 13 bases left between them. The CDR3 has 15 amino acids. CDR3 residues: CASSLGNLAGDTQYF. CDR3 nucleotides: TGTGCCAGCAGCTTAGGGAACCTAGCCGGAGATACGCAGTATTTT.

The chain recombines TRBV7-3 with TRBJ1-2; TRBD1 matches 8 bases. This CDR3 has 15 amino acids. Germline V gene data show CDR1 as SGHTA and CDR2 as FQGTGA. Trimming removed 0 bases from V and 2 bases from J; junction bases left unmatched: 2. CDR3 in DNA: TGTGCCAGCAGCTTAACAGGACAGGGAAACTATGGCTACACCTTC. Translating it yields CASSLTGQGNYGYTF.

The chain combines TRBV5-6 with TRBJ2-1, with D uncertain. Germline V gene data show CDR1 as SGHDT and CDR2 as YYEEEE. CDR3 size: 11 residues. Trimming took off 4 bases at V and 8 bases at J, with 7 bases between the two ends. DNA of the CDR3: TGTGCCAGCAGCCCTTGCGATGAGCAGTTCTTC. Translating gives CASSPCDEQFF.

The V gene is TRBV24-1, the J gene TRBJ1-5; 8 bases align to TRBD1. This CDR3 has 16 amino acids. Trimming cost V 3 bases and J 3 bases; bases outside gene matches: 6. CDR1 is KGHDR and CDR2 is SFDVKD in the germline V gene. The DNA for the CDR3 is TGTGCCACCAGTGATCCCGGACAGGGACCCAATCAGCCCCAGCATTTT. Its protein product is CATSDPGQGPNQPQHF.

The CDR3 DNA follows: TGTACTACAGGGATCAATCAGCCCCAGCATTTT. Translating gives CTTGINQPQHF. The chain employs TRBV6-5 and TRBJ1-5; the D gene is possibly TRBD1 (6 bases). CDR1 is MNHEY and CDR2 is SVGAGI in the germline V gene. The CDR3 consists of 11 residues.

This clone has just one count. The gene calls are TRBV11-2 and TRBJ2-6; 7 bases line up with TRBD1. The CDR3 totals 19 residues. Unmatched junction bases numbered 12, after V lost 4 bases and J lost 0 bases. The germline CDR1 and CDR2 sequences are SGHAT and FQNNGV. The CDR3 DNA is TGTGCCAGCAGCTCCATACGGACAGGCCGTAGCTCTGGGGCCAACGTCCTGACTTTC. Its protein product is CASSSIRTGRSSGANVLTF.

This clone was seen more than once but under ten times. The V call is TRBV11-2, the J call TRBJ1-4, with 8 positions matching TRBD1. Trimming cost V 5 bases and J 8 bases; bases outside gene matches: 7. Germline V lookup: CDR1 SGHAT, CDR2 FQNNGV. The CDR3 length is 14 residues. CDR3 sequence reads: CASSLTGAGEKLFF. The CDR3 coding sequence is TGTGCCAGCAGCCTGACAGGGGCCGGGGAAAAACTGTTTTTT.

This rearrangement joins TRBV2 to TRBJ2-3; the match to TRBD1 covers 10 bases. This CDR3 spans 14 amino acids. J was trimmed by 2 bases and V by 8 bases; bases with no gene match: 4. The germline V gene has CDR1 SNHLY and CDR2 FYNNEI. DNA of the CDR3: TGTGCCAGCCTGGACAGGGGGAACACAGATACGCAGTATTTT. Its translation: CASLDRGNTDTQYF. Together with reference TRBV2 and TRBJ2-3, the CDR3 gives the full variable domain: EPEVTQTPSHQVTQMGQEVILRCVPISNHLYFYWYRQILGQKVEFLVSFYNNEISEKSEIFDDQFSVERPDGSNFTLKIRSTKLEDSAMYFCASLDRGNTDTQYFGPGTRLTVL.

This CDR3 reads CAWSAGNVNSPLHF. The CDR3 DNA sequence: TGTGCCTGGAGTGCGGGTAATGTGAATTCACCCCTCCACTTT. The J gene is TRBJ1-6, the V gene TRBV30; D remains unclear. The V end was cut by 1 base, the J end by 7 bases, with 11 bases between. CDR1 is GTSNPN and CDR2 is SVGIG in the germline V gene (reference sequence). This CDR3 contains 14 residues.

The chain uses TRBV7-9 and TRBJ2-1, with D unclear. The CDR3 extends over 15 amino acids. Trimming pared 1 base from V and 7 bases from J, leaving 14 bases between. The V gene's germline CDR1 is SEHNR and CDR2 FQNEAQ (reference sequence). CDR3: CASSLVPGAPNEQFF. DNA of the CDR3: TGTGCCAGCAGCTTAGTTCCTGGAGCCCCGAATGAGCAGTTCTTC. Looking up the rest from reference TRBV7-9 and TRBJ2-1 gives the full variable domain: DTGVSQNPRHKITKRGQNVTFRCDPISEHNRLYWYRQTLGQGPEFLTYFQNEAQLEKSRLLSDRFSAERPKGSFSTLEIQRTEQGDSAMYLCASSLVPGAPNEQFFGPGTRLTVL.

V and J are TRBV3-1 (or the pseudogene TRBV3-2) and TRBJ2-5; D may be TRBD1 (5 bases). The germline V gene encodes CDR1 LGHDT and CDR2 YNNKEL (reference sequence). The CDR3 is made up of 17 amino acids. Trimming shortened V by 1 base and J by 2 bases, and 17 bases separated the two germline ends. The chain's CDR3 is CASSQGSGAPLQETQYF. The CDR3 DNA follows: TGTGCCAGCAGCCAAGGATCTGGGGCCCCCCTACAAGAGACCCAGTACTTC.

CDR3 bases: TGTGCCAGCAGCTTGGTCGCAACTAATGAAAAACTGTTTTTT. This encodes CASSLVATNEKLFF. The chain is built from TRBV5-6 and TRBJ1-4; D not certain. The CDR3 is 14 amino acids. Per germline, CDR1 SGHDT and CDR2 YYEEEE. The V gene lost 0 bases and the J gene lost 0 bases, with 3 bases spanning the gap.

CDR3 amino acids: CASRGGAGTEAFF. CDR3 bases: TGTGCCAGCAGGGGAGGGGCTGGGACTGAAGCTTTCTTT. The chain uses TRBV12-3 or TRBV12-4 and TRBJ1-1, with a tentative D call TRBD1 (5 bases). This CDR3 has 13 residues. V was pared by 6 bases and J by 5 bases, with 13 bases between.

Turning to this clone: One end of the junction fails to match germline, which may point to a read error. V usage is TRBV9 and J usage is TRBJ1-4; a weak D match, TRBD1 (6 bases). Germline V gene data show CDR1 as SGDLS and CDR2 as YYNGEE. This CDR3 contains 16 residues. CDR3 in amino acids: CASGVEGSGVGEKLFF. CDR3 nucleotide sequence: TGTGCCAGCGGCGTAGAGGGATCAGGGGTCGGTGAAAAACTGTTTTTT. Based on the CDR3 plus reference TRBV9 and TRBJ1-4, the full variable domain is DSGVTQTPKHLITATGQRVTLRCSPRSGDLSVYWYQQSLDQGLQFLIQYYNGEERAKGNILERFSAQQFPDLHSELNLSSLELGDSALYFCASGVEGSGVGEKLFFGSGTQLSVL.

The chain joins TRBV18 to TRBJ1-6; no definite D call. This CDR3 region has 15 residues. CDR1 and CDR2 from the germline V gene are KGHSH and LQKENI. Trimming cost V 3 bases and J 10 bases, with 16 bases left between them. CDR3 nucleotides: TGTGCCAGCTCACCGAGGGCGGGATCGGGGTCACCCCTCCACTTT. This encodes CASSPRAGSGSPLHF.

The chain joins TRBV11-2 to TRBJ1-2, with D perhaps matching TRBD1 (6 bases). Germline CDR1 reads SGHAT; CDR2 reads FQNNGV. V lost 5 bases, J lost 3 bases, and 25 bases lay in between. The CDR3 consists of 18 residues. In DNA form, the CDR3 reads TGTGCCAGCAGCGAAGGTCCCGTGGGGGGGCGTTGGGACTATGGCTACACCTTC. This translates into CASSEGPVGGRWDYGYTF. The variable domain in full, with the rest retrieved from reference TRBV11-2 and TRBJ1-2, is EAGVAQSPRYKIIEKRQSVAFWCNPISGHATLYWYQQILGQGPKLLIQFQNNGVVDDSQLPKDRFSAERLKGVDSTLKIQPAKLEDSAVYLCASSEGPVGGRWDYGYTFGSGTRLTVV.

This chain uses TRBV11-2 with TRBJ2-2; 11 nucleotides line up with TRBD2. V lost 0 bases to trimming and J lost 5 bases; unmatched junction nucleotides: 8. CDR1 is SGHAT, CDR2 FQNNGV, per germline. The CDR3 covers 18 residues. The DNA for the CDR3 is TGTGCCAGCAGCTTAGAGTATAGCGGGGGGGCTAATACCGGGGAGCTGTTTTTT. It encodes CASSLEYSGGANTGELFF.

This clone was seen a handful of times. The chain couples TRBV7-8 to TRBJ1-2, with a possible D match to TRBD1 (5 bases). CDR3 length: 19 residues. V was trimmed by 2 bases and J by 2 bases, leaving 24 bases between them. Germline V lookup: CDR1 SGHVS, CDR2 FQNEAQ. The CDR3 nucleotides are TGTGCCAGCAGCTTACCCCCGGCATGGGGCGTTAGTGTGAACTATGGCTACACCTTC. Translation: CASSLPPAWGVSVNYGYTF.

The chain combines TRBV6-4 with TRBJ2-5; D might be TRBD2 (7 bases). Germline CDR1 is MRHNA and CDR2 is SNTAGT. V gave up 5 bases and J gave up 2 bases, with 15 bases separating them. The CDR3 runs to 15 residues. CDR3: CASSLVGGQQETQYF. The CDR3, as DNA: TGTGCCAGCAGTTTAGTGGGGGGGCAACAAGAGACCCAGTACTTC.

This clone appeared a few times. J is TRBJ1-2 and V is TRBV4-1; TRBD1 matches at 11 bases. The ends lost 2 bases at V and 13 bases at J; junction bases unmatched: 6. From germline, CDR1 is MGHRA and CDR2 YSYEKL. The CDR3 consists of 13 residues. In nucleotides, the CDR3 is TGCGCCAGCAGCCAACCTGGGGACAGGGGGTCCACCTTC. Its protein product is CASSQPGDRGSTF.